This is a list of T cell receptor beta chains from one sample in a study of shared clonotypes between healthy human individuals. Only in-frame clones appear in the TCRdb table, and some are missing; sequencing was by immunoSEQ multiplex PCR. The top ten hold around 12% of the sample, which has 450,000 to 500,000 clones, around four fifths seen once. The sample comprised PBMCs. These receptors all stem from a woman between 35 and 50 years old in good health. Some clones in this sample may be carry-over from other donors' samples. CDR3s include the opening cysteine and the closing phenylalanine or tryptophan. Fields, in order: V gene, D gene, J gene, clone size, CDR3 protein, CDR3 DNA. A D gene is named only where the DNA matches it firmly. The size entry is marked missing in some rows and otherwise reads once, few, many or a size class.

TRBV5-1,TRBD1,TRBJ1-2,NA,CASSLGQGGEKYGYTF,TGCGCCAGCAGCTTGGGACAGGGTGGTGAAAAGTATGGCTACACCTTC
TRBV9,NA,TRBJ2-1,NA,CASSVGGLAQGNEQFF,TGTGCCAGCAGCGTAGGGGGGCTTGCCCAGGGAAATGAGCAGTTCTTC
TRBV6-1,NA,TRBJ2-4,NA,CASTLVGTKNIQYF,TGTGCCAGCACCCTCGTGGGGACCAAAAACATTCAGTACTTC
TRBV7-2,NA,TRBJ2-2,once,CASSLASTMTNTGELFF,TGTGCCAGCAGCTTAGCTTCGACAATGACGAACACCGGGGAGCTGTTTTTT
TRBV28,NA,TRBJ2-7,NA,CASSPPFYEQYF,TGTGCCAGCAGTCCTCCATTCTACGAGCAGTACTTC
TRBV5-1,NA,TRBJ2-3,NA,CASSLVGRSFTDTQYF,TGCGCCAGCAGCTTGGTGGGGAGATCATTCACAGATACGCAGTATTTT
TRBV9,NA,TRBJ1-4,once,CASSVNPEANEKLFF,TGTGCCAGCAGCGTAAACCCGGAAGCTAATGAAAAACTGTTTTTT
TRBV11-2,NA,TRBJ2-5,once,CASSLDPGRETQYF,TGTGCCAGCAGCTTAGATCCAGGAAGGGAGACCCAGTACTTC
TRBV28,TRBD2,TRBJ2-7,once,CASSSSTPLAGTYEQYF,TGTGCCAGCAGTTCCTCAACCCCTCTAGCGGGGACCTACGAGCAGTACTTC
TRBV7-9,TRBD1,TRBJ1-2,few,CASSLNRGRVDYGYTF,TGTGCCAGCAGCTTGAACAGGGGGCGGGTGGACTATGGCTACACCTTC
TRBV5-1,TRBD1,TRBJ2-7,NA,CASSWTGRDEQYF,TGCGCCAGCAGCTGGACAGGGCGCGACGAGCAGTACTTC
TRBV5-1,NA,TRBJ1-1,many,CASSLAGGEDTEAFF,TGCGCCAGCAGCTTGGCCGGGGGAGAGGACACTGAAGCTTTCTTT
TRBV18,TRBD1,TRBJ1-2,NA,CASSSGTGDGYTF,TGTGCCAGCTCAAGCGGGACAGGGGATGGCTACACCTTC
TRBV23-1,TRBD2,TRBJ2-1,NA,CASRGLAGGGVLDEQFF,TGCGCCAGTAGAGGACTAGCGGGAGGGGGGGTATTGGATGAGCAGTTCTTC
TRBV5-1,NA,TRBJ2-5,many,CASRLSWVGETQYF,TGCGCCAGCAGGCTTAGTTGGGTAGGAGAGACCCAGTACTTC
TRBV7-3,TRBD2,TRBJ2-1,NA,CASSEGTSGSYNEQFF,TGTGCCAGCAGCGAGGGGACTAGCGGGTCATACAATGAGCAGTTCTTC
TRBV27,TRBD2,TRBJ2-7,few,CARSAGKSSYEQYF,TGTGCCAGATCAGCGGGGAAGAGCTCCTACGAGCAGTACTTC
TRBV11-2,TRBD2,TRBJ2-7,NA,CASSFGYLAAAPYEQYF,TGTGCCAGCAGCTTTGGGTACCTAGCGGCCGCCCCCTACGAGCAGTACTTC
TRBV7-9,NA,TRBJ2-7,NA,CASSRVGEAYELYF,TGTGCCAGCTCGCGGGTAGGGGAGGCCTACGAGCTGTACTTC
TRBV11-3,NA,TRBJ2-7,NA,CASSLDASGEQYF,TGTGCCAGCAGCTTAGATGCGTCGGGAGAGCAGTACTTC
TRBV30,NA,TRBJ1-5,NA,CAWSVMVSNQPQHF,TGTGCCTGGAGTGTTATGGTTAGCAATCAGCCCCAGCATTTT
TRBV6-6,TRBD1,TRBJ1-1,NA,CASSPRGDRGDEAFF,TGTGCCAGCAGTCCTCGTGGTGACAGGGGGGATGAAGCTTTCTTT
TRBV19,NA,TRBJ2-3,NA,CASSPGGGLNTQYF,TGTGCCAGTAGTCCTGGAGGAGGGTTGAATACGCAGTATTTT
TRBV5-1,NA,TRBJ2-7,NA,CASGRGTYEQYF,TGCGCCAGCGGTCGGGGAACCTACGAGCAGTACTTC
TRBV2,NA,TRBJ2-2,NA,CASTAGSNTGELFF,TGTGCCAGCACCGCCGGGTCGAACACCGGGGAGCTGTTTTTT
TRBV5-1,TRBD2,TRBJ2-1,NA,CASSLAGGSAYNEQFF,TGCGCCAGCAGCTTGGCGGGCGGGAGCGCCTACAATGAGCAGTTCTTC
TRBV2,TRBD2,TRBJ2-1,NA,CASSNGLAGESVEQFF,TGTGCCAGCAGTAACGGACTAGCGGGAGAATCGGTTGAGCAGTTCTTC
TRBV5-1,NA,TRBJ1-4,NA,CASARDTNEKLFF,TGCGCCAGCGCTCGGGACACTAATGAAAAACTGTTTTTT
TRBV20-1,NA,TRBJ2-3,NA,CSALGGNTQYF,TGCAGTGCATTGGGGGGAAATACGCAGTATTTT
TRBV5-1,NA,TRBJ2-3,NA,CASRTTSRGGTDTQYF,TGCGCCAGCAGAACAACTAGCCGGGGAGGCACAGATACGCAGTATTTT
TRBV28,TRBD2,TRBJ2-7,NA,CASSPVRGRPLGEQYF,TGTGCCAGCAGTCCGGTACGCGGGAGGCCCCTGGGGGAGCAGTACTTC
TRBV2,NA,TRBJ2-3,NA,CASGTESTDTQYF,TGTGCCAGCGGCACAGAAAGCACAGATACGCAGTATTTT
TRBV2,NA,TRBJ1-1,once,CASSEAGYTEAFF,TGTGCCAGCAGTGAAGCTGGGTACACTGAAGCTTTCTTT
TRBV7-9,TRBD1,TRBJ1-1,NA,CASSLGLGQGPVNTEAFF,TGTGCCAGCAGCTTAGGGCTCGGACAGGGGCCGGTGAACACTGAAGCTTTCTTT
TRBV28,NA,TRBJ1-3,NA,CASSSGTAGNTIYF,TGTGCCAGCAGTTCCGGGACTGCCGGAAACACCATATATTTT
TRBV6-1,NA,TRBJ2-7,NA,CASSPEWEISYEQYF,TGTGCCAGCAGCCCCGAGTGGGAGATATCCTACGAGCAGTACTTC
TRBV18,TRBD1,TRBJ1-1,once,CASSPQGGDTEAFF,TGTGCCAGCTCGCCCCAGGGGGGGGACACTGAAGCTTTCTTT
TRBV28,TRBD1,TRBJ2-1,NA,CATSLTDRDSGEQFF,TGTGCCACCTCCCTTACGGACAGGGATTCCGGTGAGCAGTTCTTC
TRBV27,TRBD1,TRBJ2-7,NA,CASSSIQGAPGEQYF,TGTGCCAGCAGTTCCATACAGGGGGCGCCGGGCGAGCAGTACTTC
TRBV7-9,NA,TRBJ1-1,NA,CASSLGVAPDITSLIAFF,TGTGCCAGCAGCTTAGGGGTGGCGCCGGACATCACTTCATTGATAGCTTTCTTT
TRBV5-1,NA,TRBJ1-1,NA,CASSSGRRGNTEAFF,TGCGCCAGCAGCTCAGGACGGCGGGGGAACACTGAAGCTTTCTTT
TRBV7-9,TRBD2,TRBJ2-7,few,CASSPTFELAGGYEQYF,TGTGCCAGCAGCCCTACATTCGAACTAGCGGGAGGATATGAGCAGTACTTC
TRBV15,NA,TRBJ2-2,many,CATSKKGYTGELFF,TGTGCCACCAGTAAAAAGGGGTACACCGGGGAGCTGTTTTTT
TRBV7-2,TRBD1,TRBJ2-7,once,CASSFMIRDRTYEQYF,TGTGCCAGCAGCTTCATGATCCGGGACAGGACCTACGAGCAGTACTTC
TRBV7-2,NA,TRBJ2-3,NA,CASSLVWADTQYF,TGTGCCAGCAGCTTAGTGTGGGCAGATACGCAGTATTTT
TRBV10-2,TRBD2,TRBJ2-1,NA,CASRGLAGGGEQFF,TGCGCCAGCAGGGGCCTAGCGGGAGGCGGGGAGCAGTTCTTC
TRBV28,NA,TRBJ2-6,few,CASSFLTDSSGANVLTF,TGTGCCAGCAGTTTCCTGACAGACAGCTCTGGGGCCAACGTCCTGACTTTC
TRBV2,NA,TRBJ1-4,NA,CASSERRRNEKLFF,TGTGCCAGCAGTGAGAGGCGGCGTAATGAAAAACTGTTTTTT
TRBV7-2,NA,TRBJ1-1,NA,CASSLVPLTEAFF,TGTGCCAGCAGCTTAGTACCTTTGACTGAAGCTTTCTTT
TRBV2,NA,TRBJ2-5,NA,CASSEGRQETQYF,TGTGCCAGCAGTGAGGGGCGGCAAGAGACCCAGTACTTC
TRBV5-1,TRBD1,TRBJ1-4,NA,CASSNRGDNNEKLFF,TGCGCCAGCAGCAACAGGGGGGATAATAATGAAAAACTGTTTTTT
TRBV7-2,TRBD2,TRBJ2-5,NA,CASSQPTSGGVETQYF,TGTGCCAGCAGCCAGCCCACTAGCGGAGGAGTGGAGACCCAGTACTTC
TRBV7-9,NA,TRBJ2-7,once,CASSLQTGRYMYEQYF,TGTGCCAGCAGCTTACAGACAGGTCGCTACATGTACGAGCAGTACTTC
TRBV6-6,NA,TRBJ1-4,NA,CASSPQYGRANEKLFF,TGTGCCAGCAGCCCCCAATACGGACGAGCTAATGAAAAACTGTTTTTT
TRBV11-1,NA,TRBJ2-3,NA,CASSPDRITDTQYF,TGTGCCAGCAGCCCCGACAGGATCACAGATACGCAGTATTTT